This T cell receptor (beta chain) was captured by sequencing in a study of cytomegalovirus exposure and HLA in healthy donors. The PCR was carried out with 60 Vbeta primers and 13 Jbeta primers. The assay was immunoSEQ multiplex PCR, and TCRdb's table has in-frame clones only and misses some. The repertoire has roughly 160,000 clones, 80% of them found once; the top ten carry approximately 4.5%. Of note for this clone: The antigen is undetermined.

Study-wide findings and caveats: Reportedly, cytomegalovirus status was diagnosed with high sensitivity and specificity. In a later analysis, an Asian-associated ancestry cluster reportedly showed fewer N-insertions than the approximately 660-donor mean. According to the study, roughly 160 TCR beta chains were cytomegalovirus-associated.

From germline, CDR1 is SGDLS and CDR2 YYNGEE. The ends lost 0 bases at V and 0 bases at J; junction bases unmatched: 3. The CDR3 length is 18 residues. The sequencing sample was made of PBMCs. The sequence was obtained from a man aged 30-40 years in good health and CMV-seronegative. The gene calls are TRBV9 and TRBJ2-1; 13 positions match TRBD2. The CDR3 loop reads CASSVGGTSGASYNEQFF. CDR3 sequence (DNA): TGTGCCAGCAGCGTAGGGGGGACTAGCGGGGCCTCCTACAATGAGCAGTTCTTC.